This T cell receptor beta chain came from a study of tumor and adjacent non-tumor tissue in lung cancer. No cell sorting was done before RNA was extracted from the tissue. The count of this clonotype is one. The CDR3 consists of 17 residues. The germline gives CDR1 SGHDT, CDR2 YYEEEE. Trimming took 4 bases from V and 4 from J, leaving 20 bases between them. TCRbeta libraries were built with three rounds of nested PCR, modified from ARM-PCR. In TCRdb, the multiplex PCR reads were re-called with MiXCR into one record per CDR3 protein. There are 90,000 to 110,000 distinct CDR3 sequences in the sample; 75% occur only once, and 37% lies in the top ten.

The sample consisted of lung tumor tissue. This sequence originates from a woman aged 60-75 years with non-small cell lung cancer. V gene TRBV5-6 combines with J gene TRBJ2-2, with D perhaps TRBD1 or TRBD2 (5 bases each). Written as DNA, the CDR3 is TGTGCCAGCAGCATGGGGCTACTAATCGGGATCACCGGGGAGCTGTTTTTT. Amino acid sequence: CASSMGLLIGITGELFF. Variable domain in full (rest from reference TRBV5-6 and TRBJ2-2): DAGVTQSPTHLIKTRGQQVTLRCSPKSGHDTVSWYQQALGQGPQFIFQYYEEEERQRGNFPDRFSGHQFPNYSSELNVNALLLGDSALYLCASSMGLLIGITGELFFGEGSRLTVL.